The source of this TCR beta chain is a study of T cell repertoires in cytomegalovirus infection. Study conclusions and caveats: Individuals carrying CMV plus the relevant HLA were identified by cumulative frequency of public TCR beta families.

This clonotype was found a few times. The antigen is not known. V lost 3 bases and J 2 bases, leaving 14 bases between the germline ends. CDR1 is LGHNA, CDR2 YSLEER, per germline. The CDR3 runs to 15 residues. MiXCR was run by TCRdb on the reads, yielding one entry per CDR3 protein. The sample records fewer than 550,000 distinct CDR3 sequences, about 30% being singletons. This chain joins TRBV4-3 and TRBJ2-7; D is tentatively TRBD1 or TRBD2 (5 bases each). Sequencing was performed on PBMCs. This receptor was identified in a human donor in good health (CMV status not recorded). Some clones in this sample may be carry-over from other donors' samples. The CDR3: CASSQGLAGTYEQYF. CDR3 coding DNA: TGCGCCAGCAGCCAGGGGCTAGCCGGGACCTACGAGCAGTACTTC.